This T cell receptor (beta chain) originates from a study of cytomegalovirus exposure and HLA in healthy donors. Study-level results: Among the CMV-associated chains, a few were confirmed in vitro as specific for CMV antigens. Clusters of TCRs from the first cohort tended to co-occur in the approximately 120 validation repertoires (as a later analysis found). The investigators catalogued 150 or so TCR beta chains as cytomegalovirus-associated.

Donors were drawn from the approximately 130-subject validation cohort, separate from the approximately 680-subject first cohort. Method: immunoSEQ multiplex PCR; TCRdb's copy keeps in-frame clones and lacks some. The repertoire holds over 60,000 clones, with about 95% as singletons. Germline lookup yields CDR1 SGHTA and CDR2 FQGTGA. V was clipped by 3 bases and J by 4 bases, with 8 bases between them. This CDR3 is built from 13 residues. About this clone: Its specificity is unknown.

The sample was PBMCs. The V call is TRBV7-3, the J call TRBJ2-3; D not resolved. The origin of this receptor is a man younger than 35 in good health and CMV-seronegative. The DNA for the CDR3 is TGTGCCAGCAGCTTTCACAAAGCAGATACGCAGTATTTT. Its translation is CASSFHKADTQYF. Supplemented by reference TRBV7-3 and TRBJ2-3, the full variable domain reads GAGVSQTPSNKVTEKGKYVELRCDPISGHTALYWYRQSLGQGPEFLIYFQGTGAADDSGLPNDRFFAVRPEGSVSTLKIQRTERGDSAVYLCASSFHKADTQYFGPGTRLTVL.